The 10 T cell receptor beta chains below come from one sample, sequenced in a study of blood T cells in healthy people across ages. Combining a sample-barcoded 5' primer with a J-beta primer mix, a second PCR ran for roughly 6 to 12 cycles. TCRdb redid the calling of the 5' RACE reads with MiXCR, one entry per CDR3 protein. The table includes fewer than 700,000 distinct CDR3 sequences, roughly 43% detected once. The sequenced sample consisted of blood. The receptors were gathered from a man of 80 years or more in good health.

Worth noting for this clonotype: In this CDR3 the conserved last residue, phenylalanine or tryptophan, is missing, so a read error is likely. The J gene is TRBJ2-5, the V gene TRBV9; 7 positions agree with TRBD2. Germline assignment: CDR1 SGDLS and CDR2 YYNGEE. CDR3 length equals 13 residues. V lost 5 bases, J lost 2 bases, and 3 bases stayed unmatched. CDR3 in DNA: TGTGCCAGCAGTCCCGGGGGGCAAGAGACCCAGTACTAC. It translates to CASSPGGQETQYY.

This clonotype showed up many times. This chain joins TRBV11-2 and TRBJ2-7; 7 bases match TRBD1. V shed 5 bases, J shed 2 bases, and the junction held 6 bases outside the gene matches. The CDR3 sequence is 14 residues long. Germline V gene data show CDR1 as SGHAT and CDR2 as FQNNGV. CDR3 DNA sequence: TGTGCCAGCAGCGTCGGTCAGGGGGCCTACGAGCAGTACTTC. The encoded protein is CASSVGQGAYEQYF.

The CDR3, as DNA: TGTGCCAGCAGTCGGGGGGGCCTCGAGACCCAGTACTTC. It is translated as CASSRGGLETQYF. The V call is TRBV6-6, the J call TRBJ2-5; TRBD2 agrees at 8 bases. CDR3 length: 13 amino acids. V dropped 5 bases and J dropped 5; count of bases not matched to a gene: 4. Germline lookup yields CDR1 MNHNY and CDR2 SVGAGI (reference sequence).

V gene TRBV15 combines with J gene TRBJ1-4, with TRBD1 matching over 10 bases. The CDR3 sequence is 15 residues long. The germline CDR1 and CDR2 sequences are LNHNV and YYDKDF (reference sequence). Losses at the gene ends were 0 bases for V and 6 bases for J; bases not matched to a gene: 1. CDR3 region: CATSRDGTGDEKLFF. CDR3 bases: TGTGCCACCAGCAGAGATGGGACAGGGGATGAAAAACTGTTTTTT.

This clonotype appeared a few times. The genes are TRBV9 and TRBJ2-7; TRBD1 agrees at 7 bases. The CDR3 length is 14 residues. Trimming cost V 4 bases and J 6 bases; bases outside gene matches: 10. CDR1 and CDR2 (germline): SGDLS, YYNGEE. In DNA form, the CDR3 reads TGTGCCAGCAGCCTGAGACAGGGTGTTTCCGAGCAGTACTTC. Translated: CASSLRQGVSEQYF. Based on the CDR3 plus reference TRBV9 and TRBJ2-7, the full variable domain is DSGVTQTPKHLITATGQRVTLRCSPRSGDLSVYWYQQSLDQGLQFLIQYYNGEERAKGNILERFSAQQFPDLHSELNLSSLELGDSALYFCASSLRQGVSEQYFGPGTRLTVT.

This clonotype has a count of ten or more. This rearrangement joins TRBV5-5 to TRBJ2-7; 7 nucleotides line up with TRBD1. The CDR3 sequence is 14 residues long. Germline CDR1 SGHKS, CDR2 YYEKEE (reference sequence). J gave up 7 bases and V 6 bases, and 13 bases lay outside the gene matches. Here the CDR3 reads CASNPTGTSVEQYF. Here the CDR3 DNA reads TGTGCCAGCAACCCGACAGGGACATCAGTTGAGCAGTACTTC.

CDR3 coding DNA: TGTGCCAGCAGCTTGTGGGTCGGGGAGCTGTTTTTT. The encoded protein is CASSLWVGELFF. V usage is TRBV11-2 and J usage is TRBJ2-2; no reliable D call. Germline V lookup: CDR1 SGHAT, CDR2 FQNNGV. The CDR3 has 12 amino acids. V lost 3 bases and J 7 bases, leaving 6 bases between the germline ends. Looking up the rest from reference TRBV11-2 and TRBJ2-2 gives the full variable domain: EAGVAQSPRYKIIEKRQSVAFWCNPISGHATLYWYQQILGQGPKLLIQFQNNGVVDDSQLPKDRFSAERLKGVDSTLKIQPAKLEDSAVYLCASSLWVGELFFGEGSRLTVL.

This clonotype was picked up a small number of times. CDR3 region: CASSTLAGVTDTQYF. Here the CDR3 DNA reads TGTGCCAGCAGCACCCTAGCGGGTGTTACAGATACGCAGTATTTT. The rearrangement links TRBV7-9 to TRBJ2-3; 8 nucleotides align to TRBD2. CDR3 length: 15 residues. Trimming cost V 5 bases and J 3 bases; bases outside gene matches: 7. Germline V gene sequence: CDR1 SEHNR, CDR2 FQNEAQ (reference sequence). Combining the CDR3 with reference TRBV7-9 and TRBJ2-3 gives the whole variable domain DTGVSQNPRHKITKRGQNVTFRCDPISEHNRLYWYRQTLGQGPEFLTYFQNEAQLEKSRLLSDRFSAERPKGSFSTLEIQRTEQGDSAMYLCASSTLAGVTDTQYFGPGTRLTVL.

There are many counts of this clonotype. The chain uses TRBV29-1 and TRBJ1-2, with 8 bases fitting TRBD1. J was trimmed by 3 bases and V by 5 bases; bases with no gene match: 5. The CDR3 has 13 residues. Germline-derived CDR1 and CDR2 are SQVTM and ANQGSEA. The CDR3 protein is CSVLTGGDYGYTF. The CDR3 DNA sequence: TGCAGCGTTCTTACAGGGGGAGACTATGGCTACACCTTC.

This sequence joins TRBV9 and TRBJ2-1; D tentatively reads TRBD1 or TRBD2 (5 bases each). The germline V and J ends were trimmed by 4 bases and 10 bases, with 18 bases remaining between them. The CDR3 loop spans 14 amino acids. Per germline, CDR1 SGDLS and CDR2 YYNGEE. This CDR3 reads CASSPHRDLAEQFF. Written as DNA, the CDR3 is TGTGCCAGCAGCCCACACCGGGACCTCGCGGAGCAGTTCTTC.